The 15 T cell receptor beta chains listed next were all sequenced from one sample in a study of blood T cells in healthy people across ages. PCR was performed a second time for roughly 7 to 12 cycles using a sample-barcoded 5' primer and a J-beta primer mix. TCRdb ran MiXCR on the 5' RACE reads and lists one entry per CDR3 protein. The sample consists of over 1,200,000 distinct CDR3 sequences, 55% to 75% of them appearing once. The sample consisted of blood. These receptors were obtained from a man aged 18 to 29 in good health.

The J gene is TRBJ2-1, the V gene TRBV7-2; 8 bases are shared with TRBD1. With 4 bases clipped from V and 6 bases from J, the junction kept 5 bases outside the gene matches. The V gene's germline CDR1 is SGHTA and CDR2 FQGNSA. The CDR3 has 14 residues. In DNA, the CDR3 is TGTGCCAGCAGCTCAGATACAGGGGGCAATGAGCAGTTCTTC. Its protein is CASSSDTGGNEQFF.

V gene TRBV16 combines with J gene TRBJ1-6, with 9 bases that match TRBD1. Germline CDR1 is KGHSY and CDR2 is FQNENV. J lost 10 bases, V lost 6 bases, and 7 bases had no gene match. The length of the CDR3 is 14 residues. CDR3 DNA sequence: TGTGCCAGCAGACAGGGGGCACTGGGATCACCCCTCCACTTT. It is translated as CASRQGALGSPLHF.

The gene calls are TRBV15 and TRBJ2-3, with 7 bases that match TRBD1. The CDR3 has 16 amino acids. The germline CDR1 and CDR2 sequences are LNHNV and YYDKDF (reference sequence). V trimming: 5 bases; J trimming: 0 bases; junction bases outside the gene matches: 8. The CDR3 here is CATSGVRGSSTDTQYF. The CDR3 DNA reads TGTGCCACCAGCGGTGTCAGGGGGAGTAGCACAGATACGCAGTATTTT.

The chain employs TRBV7-9 and TRBJ2-2; 9 bases align to TRBD1. V shed 7 bases, J shed 5 bases, and the junction held 2 bases outside the gene matches. In germline, CDR1 is SEHNR, CDR2 FQNEAQ (reference sequence). This CDR3 is 13 amino acids long. The CDR3: CASTGTGTGELFF. The CDR3 DNA reads as TGTGCCAGCACCGGGACAGGGACCGGGGAGCTGTTTTTT.

This clonotype occurred a few times. This rearrangement joins TRBV20-1 to TRBJ1-1; perhaps TRBD1 as D (6 bases). CDR1 is DFQATT and CDR2 is SNEGSKA in the germline V gene (reference sequence). The CDR3 extends over 14 amino acids. Trimming took off 5 bases at V and 4 bases at J, with 17 bases between the two ends. CDR3 DNA: TGCAGTGCTCCGGGGGCCCCTCTCGGCACTGAAGCTTTCTTT. Amino acids: CSAPGAPLGTEAFF.

The chain couples TRBV20-1 to TRBJ2-7, with a tentative D call TRBD1 (6 bases). V was shortened by 4 bases and J by 3 bases, with 13 bases between the two germline ends. Germline CDR1 and CDR2: DFQATT and SNEGSKA (reference sequence). CDR3 length: 13 residues. CDR3 region: CSAIGGMGYEQYF. DNA of the CDR3: TGCAGTGCTATTGGGGGCATGGGCTACGAGCAGTACTTC.

The chain uses TRBV3-1 and TRBJ1-1, with D perhaps matching TRBD1 (6 bases). The CDR3 spans 13 residues. Germline lookup yields CDR1 LGHDT and CDR2 YNNKEL (reference sequence). V was trimmed by 4 bases and J by 4 bases, leaving 10 bases between them. The CDR3 nucleotides read TGTGCCAGCAGCCGGAACAGGGTCACTGAAGCTTTCTTT. Translating it yields CASSRNRVTEAFF.

This chain links TRBV29-1 with TRBJ2-3; no clear D gene. Trimming removed 6 bases at V and 5 bases at J, with 9 bases between. The CDR3 sequence is 11 residues long. CDR1 is SQVTM, CDR2 ANQGSEA, per germline. The CDR3 spells CSVHSGDTQYF. As DNA, the CDR3 is TGCAGCGTCCATAGTGGAGATACGCAGTATTTT.

The chain combines TRBV28 with TRBJ2-7; a possible D gene is TRBD1 (5 bases). V gave up 5 bases and J gave up 0 bases, with 14 bases separating them. The germline gives CDR1 MDHEN, CDR2 SYDVKM. The CDR3 is 15 residues long. The CDR3 bases are TGTGCCAGCAGTGAGACAGCTCACTACTCCTACGAGCAGTACTTC. It yields the protein CASSETAHYSYEQYF.

CDR3 in amino acids: CASSLGAERSYEQYF. The CDR3 region has the DNA TGTGCCAGCAGCTTAGGGGCAGAGCGCTCCTACGAGCAGTACTTC. This sequence joins TRBV7-2 and TRBJ2-7; D not certain. V lost 1 base, J lost 0 bases, and 10 bases lay in between. The CDR3 spans 15 residues. CDR1 is SGHTA and CDR2 is FQGNSA in the germline V gene.

The table lists this clonotype with a few counts. The chain employs TRBV5-1 and TRBJ2-1; 9 bases align to TRBD1. The V gene end was trimmed by 4 bases and the J gene end by 8 bases; junction bases not matched to a gene: 7. Germline lookup yields CDR1 SGHRS and CDR2 YFSETQ. The CDR3 length is 14 residues. CDR3 amino acids: CASSPTGGDDEQFF. CDR3 sequence (DNA): TGCGCCAGCAGCCCCACAGGGGGCGACGATGAGCAGTTCTTC.

This clonotype has more than one count but fewer than ten. The chain employs TRBV5-1 and TRBJ2-5, with 12 bases that match TRBD2. V trimming: 2 bases; J trimming: 3 bases; junction bases outside the gene matches: 5. Looked up from germline, CDR1 is SGHRS and CDR2 is YFSETQ. The CDR3 consists of 16 residues. In nucleotides, the CDR3 is TGCGCCAGCAGCTTCACTAGCGGGGGGAGTGAAGAGACCCAGTACTTC. Its translation: CASSFTSGGSEETQYF.

The V and J genes are TRBV4-3 and TRBJ2-5; 12 nucleotides line up with TRBD2. With 4 bases clipped from V and 11 bases from J, the junction kept 14 bases outside the gene matches. The CDR3 covers 16 residues. Germline CDR1 and CDR2: LGHNA and YSLEER. In DNA, the CDR3 is TGCGCCAGCAGCCCTACCTGGACTAGCGGGGTAGGAGAGCAGTACTTC. Protein sequence: CASSPTWTSGVGEQYF.

The genes are TRBV4-2 and TRBJ1-6, with D uncertain. The germline CDR1 and CDR2 sequences are LGHNA and YNFKEQ. Trimming left V 0 bases short and J 7 bases short, with 13 bases between. This CDR3 has 16 amino acids. CDR3 in DNA: TGTGCCAGCAGCCAAGATCATGGGCTCACCAATTCACCCCTCCACTTT. It specifies CASSQDHGLTNSPLHF.

The genes are TRBV4-1 and TRBJ2-3, with 10 positions matching TRBD2. The CDR3 has 21 amino acids. J lost 1 base, V lost 0 bases, and 16 bases had no gene match. The germline V gene encodes CDR1 MGHRA and CDR2 YSYEKL. The CDR3 protein is CASSQDGGASSGGRGTDTQYF. For the CDR3, the DNA is TGCGCCAGCAGCCAAGATGGAGGAGCGTCTAGCGGGGGCAGGGGCACAGATACGCAGTATTTT.